A selection of T cell receptor beta chains follows, all from one sample in a study of T cells after yellow fever vaccination. Each CDR3 protein gets one entry after TCRdb re-called the 5' RACE reads with MiXCR. The table records about 200,000 distinct CDR3 sequences, 3% to 3.5% of them present only once. Specimen: CD4+ T cells sorted from PBMCs, collected 10 days after the yellow fever booster vaccination. These receptor sequences come from a young man who received the YFV17D yellow fever vaccine. The CDR3 runs from the conserved cysteine through the conserved F or W. D genes are given only for firm matches. Rows give clone size only sometimes, using once, few, many, or a class for an expanded clone.

TRBV5-8	-	many	TRBJ1-5	CASSLVGRGKNQPQHF	TGTGCCAGCAGCTTGGTTGGCCGGGGGAAGAATCAGCCCCAGCATTTT
TRBV4-1	-	many	TRBJ2-3	CASSQGADTQYF	TGCGCCAGCAGCCAAGGGGCGGATACGCAGTATTTT
TRBV18	-	few	TRBJ2-1	CASSPPSLVGEQFF	TGTGCCAGCTCACCACCTAGTTTGGTGGGTGAGCAGTTCTTC
TRBV7-2	TRBD2	-	TRBJ2-5	CASTRGVGETQYF	TGTGCCAGCACCCGGGGGGTGGGGGAGACCCAGTACTTC
TRBV7-2	-	many	TRBJ2-3	CASSLYGPTDTQYF	TGTGCCAGCAGCTTATACGGCCCCACAGATACGCAGTATTTT
TRBV12-3/TRBV12-4	-	many	TRBJ2-1	CASSFATEGQFF	TGTGCCAGCAGTTTTGCCACGGAGGGGCAGTTCTTC
TRBV5-1	-	few	TRBJ2-7	CASSPRTAPTKQYF	TGCGCCAGCAGCCCGAGGACTGCCCCTACGAAGCAGTACTTC
TRBV6-2/TRBV6-3	-	-	TRBJ1-2	CASHQVSRLYGYTF	TGTGCCAGCCACCAAGTTTCCCGACTCTATGGCTACACCTTC
TRBV12-3/TRBV12-4	-	-	TRBJ2-3	CASTPVGDTPYF	TGTGCCAGCACCCCCGTGGGGGACACACCGTATTTT
TRBV7-2	-	many	TRBJ2-1	CASSLRIDNEQFF	TGTGCCAGCAGCTTAAGGATAGACAATGAGCAGTTCTTC
TRBV24-1	-	-	TRBJ2-3	CATSEVVRQGSTDTQYF	TGTGCCACCAGTGAGGTTGTGAGGCAGGGGAGCACAGATACGCAGTATTTT
TRBV7-2	-	few	TRBJ2-6	CASPSDRLGAGANVLTF	TGTGCCAGCCCCTCGGACCGCCTCGGGGCTGGGGCCAACGTCCTGACTTTC
TRBV20-1	TRBD2	few	TRBJ2-1	CSARDLAGVLSYNEQFF	TGCAGTGCTAGAGATCTAGCGGGGGTCCTTTCCTACAATGAGCAGTTCTTC
TRBV2	TRBD2	many	TRBJ2-3	CASSPGTRSSDTQYF	TGTGCCAGCAGTCCCGGGACTAGGTCATCAGATACGCAGTATTTT
TRBV7-6	-	many	TRBJ1-1	CASSLLMGNTEAFF	TGTGCCAGCAGCTTACTAATGGGGAACACTGAAGCTTTCTTT
TRBV14	TRBD1	many	TRBJ1-1	CASSQGTGGRKAFF	TGTGCCAGCAGCCAAGGGACAGGGGGCAGGAAAGCTTTCTTT
TRBV7-8	TRBD1	many	TRBJ2-1	CASRPRTGKSSYNEQFF	TGTGCCAGCAGACCTCGGACAGGCAAGAGCTCCTACAATGAGCAGTTCTTC
TRBV5-1	-	few	TRBJ1-4	CASSPRWQGGEKLFF	TGCGCCAGCAGCCCGCGTTGGCAGGGAGGGGAAAAACTGTTTTTT
TRBV7-8	TRBD2	-	TRBJ2-1	CASSYPTSGGSSYNEQFF	TGTGCCAGCAGCTACCCGACTAGCGGGGGGAGTTCGTACAATGAGCAGTTCTTC
TRBV29-1	-	many	TRBJ2-2	CSVEPKDTGTGELFF	TGCAGCGTCGAACCCAAGGACACCGGCACCGGGGAGCTGTTTTTT
TRBV2	-	many	TRBJ1-4	CASSGEGGEKLFF	TGTGCCAGCAGTGGAGAGGGGGGCGAAAAACTGTTTTTT
TRBV20-1	TRBD1	few	TRBJ1-5	CSARTAGQGNQPQHF	TGCAGTGCTAGGACTGCGGGACAGGGCAATCAGCCCCAGCATTTT
TRBV28	-	-	TRBJ1-2	CASSLPYRSGYTF	TGTGCCAGCAGCCTACCCTATCGCTCTGGCTACACCTTC
TRBV5-1	TRBD2	-	TRBJ2-1	CASSFPPGLNNEQFF	TGCGCCAGCAGCTTTCCGCCGGGACTAAACAATGAGCAGTTCTTC
TRBV7-2	-	few	TRBJ1-1	CASIYSRNTEAFF	TGTGCCAGCATCTACAGCCGGAACACTGAAGCTTTCTTT
TRBV24-1	-	many	TRBJ2-1	CATSDPGAGGSYNEQFF	TGTGCCACCAGTGACCCTGGGGCAGGAGGAAGCTACAATGAGCAGTTCTTC
TRBV7-6	TRBD1	many	TRBJ2-3	CASSPQGGQGVDTQYF	TGTGCCAGCAGCCCCCAAGGCGGACAGGGAGTAGATACGCAGTATTTT